The 20 T cell receptor beta chains reported below all come from one sample, sequenced in a study of response to subunit inactivated influenza vaccine. TCRdb called the RT-PCR reads again in MiXCR, with one record for every CDR3 protein. The sample carries under 750,000 distinct CDR3 sequences, 10% to 15% recorded once. The sequencing used PBMCs from blood, collected on the day of vaccination. These receptors all stem from a man aged 45-60 years who received an inactivated influenza vaccine.

The V and J genes are TRBV2 and TRBJ2-7; no clear D gene. Germline V gene lookup returns CDR1 SNHLY and CDR2 FYNNEI. The CDR3 sequence is 15 residues long. V lost 2 bases, J lost 0 bases, and 11 bases lay in between. The CDR3 reads CASSEHGWGSYEQYF. The DNA of the CDR3 is TGTGCCAGCAGTGAACACGGCTGGGGCTCCTACGAGCAGTACTTC.

This clonotype was counted at least ten times. V is TRBV4-3 and J is TRBJ2-2, with 10 positions matching TRBD1. The CDR3 consists of 17 residues. Germline V gives CDR1 LGHNA, CDR2 YSLEER. The V segment lost 1 base and the J segment 3 bases; nucleotides outside the gene matches: 5. The CDR3 bases are TGCGCCAGCAGCCAAGGAAGGGGACAGGGGTACACCGGGGAGCTGTTTTTT. Translated: CASSQGRGQGYTGELFF.

This clonotype was observed a handful of times. The gene calls are TRBV10-3 and TRBJ2-1, with D possibly being TRBD1 (6 bases). V was pared by 5 bases and J by 2 bases, with 10 bases between. CDR3 length: 14 amino acids. From germline, CDR1 is ENHRY and CDR2 SYGVKD. In DNA form, the CDR3 reads TGTGCCATCAGTCCGGGACAAGCCTACAATGAGCAGTTCTTC. This gives the protein CAISPGQAYNEQFF.

The J gene is TRBJ1-1, the V gene TRBV7-9; tentatively, D is TRBD1 (5 bases). Trimming left V 6 bases short and J 3 bases short, with 17 bases between. Germline V gives CDR1 SEHNR, CDR2 FQNEAQ (reference sequence). This CDR3 has 15 amino acids. The CDR3 sequence is CASRPGTSDYTEAFF. The DNA of the CDR3 is TGTGCCAGCAGGCCCGGGACGTCGGATTACACTGAAGCTTTCTTT.

This clonotype occurred a few times. The rearrangement uses TRBV20-1 and TRBJ2-1; the D is unclear. V lost 3 bases, J lost 10 bases, and 10 bases lay in between. Germline V gene data show CDR1 as DFQATT and CDR2 as SNEGSKA (reference sequence). This CDR3 comprises 11 residues. The CDR3 protein is CSARKDIEQFF. The CDR3 nucleotides read TGCAGTGCTAGGAAGGATATAGAGCAGTTCTTC.

The CDR3 spells CASSPNSGDEQFF. CDR3 nucleotide sequence: TGTGCCAGCTCACCAAACAGCGGTGATGAGCAGTTCTTC. This chain uses TRBV18 with TRBJ2-1; tentatively, D is TRBD2 (5 bases). This CDR3 comprises 13 residues. Germline CDR1 and CDR2: KGHSH and LQKENI. V dropped 2 bases and J dropped 8 bases, with 10 bases sitting between them.

The chain uses TRBV6-1 and TRBJ2-5; D gene uncertain. V was cut by 6 bases and J by 0 bases, with 14 bases left in between. The CDR3 extends over 15 amino acids. Germline V gives CDR1 MNHNS, CDR2 SASEGT. This CDR3 is CASRNGRHHQETQYF. CDR3 sequence (DNA): TGTGCCAGCAGAAACGGACGGCACCACCAAGAGACCCAGTACTTC.

This chain uses TRBV27 with TRBJ2-2; D gene unclear. Germline V gives CDR1 MNHEY, CDR2 SMNVEV (reference sequence). Trimming took 6 bases from V and 0 from J, leaving 11 bases between them. The CDR3 is 15 residues long. The CDR3 reads CASRAGPANTGELFF. CDR3 bases: TGTGCCAGCAGGGCAGGACCTGCGAACACCGGGGAGCTGTTTTTT.

The chain is built from TRBV7-2 and TRBJ1-2; tentative D call: TRBD1 (5 bases). The germline V gene encodes CDR1 SGHTA and CDR2 FQGNSA. The V and J ends lost 4 bases and 5 bases respectively, with 14 bases between them. This CDR3 has 14 amino acids. As DNA, the CDR3 is TGTGCCAGCAGCTCCAGGGTGGTTCGGTATGGCTACACCTTC. Translation gives CASSSRVVRYGYTF. The entire variable domain, with the rest obtained from reference TRBV7-2 and TRBJ1-2, is as follows: GAGVSQSPSNKVTEKGKDVELRCDPISGHTALYWYRQSLGQGLEFLIYFQGNSAPDKSGLPSDRFSAERTGGSVSTLTIQRTQQEDSAVYLCASSSRVVRYGYTFGSGTRLTVV.

This clonotype was observed a handful of times. The V call is TRBV12-3 or TRBV12-4, the J call TRBJ1-1, with a weak D call TRBD1 (6 bases). The CDR3 spans 15 residues. V lost 2 bases and J lost 4, with 14 bases in between. Here the CDR3 reads CASSLTTGYGTEAFF. The CDR3 DNA is TGTGCCAGCAGTTTAACTACAGGGTATGGCACTGAAGCTTTCTTT.

The chain links TRBV29-1 to TRBJ2-1, with 11 bases aligning to TRBD2. CDR1 SQVTM and CDR2 ANQGSEA come from the germline V gene. V shed 5 bases, J shed 1 base, and the junction held 10 bases outside the gene matches. The CDR3 spans 17 residues. CDR3 protein: CSVRSGGAKGSYNEQFF. CDR3 bases: TGCAGCGTTCGTAGCGGGGGGGCGAAAGGGTCCTACAATGAGCAGTTCTTC.

In its sample, this clonotype was seen a few times. The genes are TRBV27 and TRBJ2-5; D might be TRBD1 (6 bases). CDR3 length equals 15 residues. Trimming removed 2 bases from V and 4 bases from J, with 14 bases in between. The germline V gene has CDR1 MNHEY and CDR2 SMNVEV (reference sequence). The CDR3 sequence: CASSLVPGGRETQYF. The CDR3 nucleotides are TGTGCCAGCAGTTTAGTGCCTGGGGGCCGAGAGACCCAGTACTTC.

This clonotype has more than one count but fewer than ten. This rearrangement joins TRBV6-2 or TRBV6-3 to TRBJ2-7; either TRBD1 or TRBD2 may fit D (5 bases each). This CDR3 has 14 amino acids. The germline CDR1 and CDR2 sequences are MNHEY and SVGEGT. V shed 2 bases and J shed 7 bases, with 15 bases lying between them. Here the CDR3 DNA reads TGTGCCAGCAGTTACATCCCCGGTTGGGGGGAGCAGTACTTC. Protein sequence: CASSYIPGWGEQYF.

The chain is built from TRBV5-1 and TRBJ2-5, with a possible D match to TRBD1 (5 bases). The CDR3 runs 15 residues. Trimming stripped 0 bases from V and 1 base from J, with 10 bases between. Per germline, CDR1 SGHRS and CDR2 YFSETQ. CDR3 loop: CASSLVAGPQETQYF. CDR3 nucleotide sequence: TGCGCCAGCAGCTTGGTTGCAGGGCCCCAAGAGACCCAGTACTTC. The whole variable domain, filled in from reference TRBV5-1 and TRBJ2-5, reads KAGVTQTPRYLIKTRGQQVTLSCSPISGHRSVSWYQQTPGQGLQFLFEYFSETQRNKGNFPGRFSGRQFSNSRSEMNVSTLELGDSALYLCASSLVAGPQETQYFGPGTRLLVL.

The chain employs TRBV3-1 and TRBJ1-2, with D hard to call. From germline, CDR1 is LGHDT and CDR2 YNNKEL (reference sequence). CDR3 length: 15 amino acids. Trimming removed 0 bases at V and 4 bases at J, with 12 bases between. This chain's CDR3 is CASSQDGQTLYGYTF. CDR3 nucleotide sequence: TGTGCCAGCAGCCAAGATGGGCAGACTCTCTATGGCTACACCTTC. Using reference TRBV3-1 and TRBJ1-2 for the parts outside the CDR3, the full variable domain is DTAVSQTPKYLVTQMGNDKSIKCEQNLGHDTMYWYKQDSKKFLKIMFSYNNKELIINETVPNRFSPKSPDKAHLNLHINSLELGDSAVYFCASSQDGQTLYGYTFGSGTRLTVV.

This clonotype turned up a few times. The gene calls are TRBV5-1 and TRBJ2-5, with TRBD2 matching over 10 bases. The germline gives CDR1 SGHRS, CDR2 YFSETQ. The V gene end was trimmed by 0 bases and the J gene end by 4 bases; junction bases not matched to a gene: 6. This CDR3 contains 16 residues. CDR3 region: CASSLAATSGVETQYF. The CDR3 DNA reads TGCGCCAGCAGCTTGGCCGCCACTAGCGGGGTAGAGACCCAGTACTTC.

This chain connects TRBV10-3 to TRBJ1-4; D gene unclear. V was pared by 3 bases and J by 5 bases, with 13 bases between. Germline V gene sequence: CDR1 ENHRY, CDR2 SYGVKD. The CDR3 sequence is 15 residues long. The CDR3 sequence: CAISEWEAVNEKLFF. The CDR3 bases are TGTGCCATCAGTGAATGGGAGGCGGTAAATGAAAAACTGTTTTTT.

The rearrangement links TRBV3-1 to TRBJ2-5, with 8 bases aligning to TRBD2. With V trimmed by 4 bases and J by 6 bases, 4 bases remained unmatched. The CDR3 spans 13 residues. Germline lookup yields CDR1 LGHDT and CDR2 YNNKEL (reference sequence). CDR3 sequence reads: CASSPPGGQTQYF. CDR3 in DNA: TGTGCCAGCAGCCCGCCGGGAGGGCAGACCCAGTACTTC.

This chain links TRBV11-2 with TRBJ1-3; no firm D call. V dropped 5 bases and J dropped 0 bases, with 8 bases sitting between them. Germline-derived CDR1 and CDR2 are SGHAT and FQNNGV. The CDR3 totals 14 residues. The CDR3 reads CASSRDNSGNTIYF. The CDR3 coding sequence is TGTGCCAGCAGCCGAGATAACTCTGGAAACACCATATATTTT.

This chain connects TRBV20-1 to TRBJ2-3; 7 bases are shared with TRBD2. V lost 0 bases, J lost 6 bases, and 9 bases stayed unmatched. The germline gives CDR1 DFQATT, CDR2 SNEGSKA (reference sequence). CDR3 size: 15 residues. CDR3: CSARDGAGLGDTQYF. DNA of the CDR3: TGCAGTGCTAGAGATGGAGCGGGGTTGGGTGATACGCAGTATTTT.